Only a few counts were recorded for the clone carrying this T cell receptor (beta chain). Its specificity is not known. This entry comes from a study of T-cell memory formation after mild COVID-19. Turning to the study itself: Most TCR clusters belonged to a single donor.

Whole-study results and caveats: There was no confirmation that second-wave clones peaking on day 37 were SARS-CoV-2 specific. Clones that contracted from day 15 to 85 were balanced CD4/CD8, while later expanders leaned CD4+. Researchers found some responding clones in pre-infection memory, a sign that cross-reactive memory joined.

CDR1 is SGHVS, CDR2 FNYEAQ, per germline. With 2 bases clipped from V and 4 bases from J, the junction kept 12 bases outside the gene matches. The CDR3 sequence is 17 residues long. Using its own MiXCR run on the 5' RACE reads, TCRdb lists one record per CDR3 protein. This sample has roughly 610,000 distinct CDR3 sequences, with about 18% found just once. What was sequenced was PBMCs or a T cell subset sorted from them (not recorded which). The rearrangement links TRBV7-6 to TRBJ2-7; 9 bases match TRBD2. The clonotype originates from an adult woman who had mild COVID-19 (a few samples of this study predate the infection). Cell type and time point are not known. CDR3 coding DNA: TGTGCCAGCAGCTTAAGCGAGCCTAGCGGGAATTCATACGAGCAGTACTTC. It translates to CASSLSEPSGNSYEQYF.